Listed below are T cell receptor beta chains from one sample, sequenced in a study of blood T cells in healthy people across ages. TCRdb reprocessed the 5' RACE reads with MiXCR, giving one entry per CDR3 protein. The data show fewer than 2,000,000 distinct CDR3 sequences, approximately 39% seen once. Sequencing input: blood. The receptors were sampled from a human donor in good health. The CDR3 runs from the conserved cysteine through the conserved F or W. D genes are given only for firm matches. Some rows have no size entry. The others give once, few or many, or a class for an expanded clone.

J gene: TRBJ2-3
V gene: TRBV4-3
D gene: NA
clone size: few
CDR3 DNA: TGCGCCAGCAGCCAAGTCTACGGGCTCCAGGGAGATACGCAGTATTTT
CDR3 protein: CASSQVYGLQGDTQYF

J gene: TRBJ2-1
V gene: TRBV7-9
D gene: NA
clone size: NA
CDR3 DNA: TGTGCCAGCAGCTTAGACCGGACAGTGTACAATGAGCAGTTCTTC
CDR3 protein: CASSLDRTVYNEQFF

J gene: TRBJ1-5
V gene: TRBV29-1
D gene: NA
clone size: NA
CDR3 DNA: TGCAACGTAGCGCAGGGCCATCAGCCCCAGCATTTT
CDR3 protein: CNVAQGHQPQHF

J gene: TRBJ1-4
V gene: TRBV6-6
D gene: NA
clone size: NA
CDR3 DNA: TGTGCCAGCAGTTACGAGGAAGGAAAACTGTTTTTT
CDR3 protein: CASSYEEGKLFF

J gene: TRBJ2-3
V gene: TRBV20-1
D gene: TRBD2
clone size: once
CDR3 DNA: TGCAGTGCTAGAATCCCGGGACTAGCGGGGGGCAGCACAGATACGCTGTATTTT
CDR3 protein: CSARIPGLAGGSTDTLYF

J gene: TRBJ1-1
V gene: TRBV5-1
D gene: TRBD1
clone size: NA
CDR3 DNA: TGCGCCAGCAGCTACCCTGGGGGACAGCTTAACACTGAAGCTTTCTTT
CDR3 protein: CASSYPGGQLNTEAFF

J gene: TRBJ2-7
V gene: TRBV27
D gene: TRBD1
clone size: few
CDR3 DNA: TGTGCCAGCAGTCCCTCCTGGGGGGACAGGGGTTCCTACGAGCAGTACTTC
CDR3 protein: CASSPSWGDRGSYEQYF

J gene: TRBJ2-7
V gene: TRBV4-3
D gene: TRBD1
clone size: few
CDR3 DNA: TGCGCCAGCAGCCAAGGGGCAGGGACAGGTACCTACGAGCAGTACTTC
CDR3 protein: CASSQGAGTGTYEQYF

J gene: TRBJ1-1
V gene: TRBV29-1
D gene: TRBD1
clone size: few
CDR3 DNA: TGCAGCGTTCACCGACAGGGGGCTTACACTGAAGCTTTCTTT
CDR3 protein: CSVHRQGAYTEAFF

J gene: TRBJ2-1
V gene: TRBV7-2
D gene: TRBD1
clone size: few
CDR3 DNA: TGTGCCAGCAGCTTGACAGGGGATCGCTACAATGAGCAGTTCTTC
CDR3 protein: CASSLTGDRYNEQFF

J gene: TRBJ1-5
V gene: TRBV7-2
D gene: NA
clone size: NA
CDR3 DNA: TGTGCCAGCAGCCTTCGTATAGGGGTGGAGGATCAGCCCCAGCATTTT
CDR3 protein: CASSLRIGVEDQPQHF

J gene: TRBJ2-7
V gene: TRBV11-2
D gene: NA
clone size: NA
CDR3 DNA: TGTGCCAGCAGCTTATCCCCGGGGATGTTCTACGAGCAGTACTTC
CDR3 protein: CASSLSPGMFYEQYF

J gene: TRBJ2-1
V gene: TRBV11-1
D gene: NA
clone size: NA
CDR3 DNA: TGTGCCAGCAGCCCCCACCTTGCGGGACAGATCATTTACAATGAGCAGTTCTTC
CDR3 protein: CASSPHLAGQIIYNEQFF

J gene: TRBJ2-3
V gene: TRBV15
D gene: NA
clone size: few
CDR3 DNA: TGTGCCACCAGCAGAGAACCGCCTCCCACAGATACGCAGTATTTT
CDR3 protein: CATSREPPPTDTQYF

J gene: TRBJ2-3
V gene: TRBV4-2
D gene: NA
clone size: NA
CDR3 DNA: TGTGCCAGCAGCCAAAAAGGGGCCCCGCGGGGAGATACGCAGTATTTT
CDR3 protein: CASSQKGAPRGDTQYF

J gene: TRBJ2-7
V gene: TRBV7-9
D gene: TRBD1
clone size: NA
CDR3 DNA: TGTGCCAGCAGGCATGAGGGGGCGAGCTACGGGCAGTACTTC
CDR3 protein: CASRHEGASYGQYF

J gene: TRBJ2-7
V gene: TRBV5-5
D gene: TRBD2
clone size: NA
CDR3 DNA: TGTGCCAGCAGCATCGGGACTAGCACCAACGAGCAGTACTTC
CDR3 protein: CASSIGTSTNEQYF

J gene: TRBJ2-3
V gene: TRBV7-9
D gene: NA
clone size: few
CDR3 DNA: TGTGCCAGCAGCTTCAACGCGGCCCCAGATACGCAGTATTTT
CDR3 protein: CASSFNAAPDTQYF

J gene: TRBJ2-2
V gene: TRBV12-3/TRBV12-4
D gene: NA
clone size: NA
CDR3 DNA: TGTGCCAGCAGTTACAGGGTCTCCGGGGAGCTGTTTTTT
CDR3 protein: CASSYRVSGELFF

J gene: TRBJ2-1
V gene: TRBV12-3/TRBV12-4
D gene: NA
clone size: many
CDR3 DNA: TGTGCCAGCAGTCCCCTCCCGGGAAGGGGCTCCTACAATGAGCAGTTCTTC
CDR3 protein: CASSPLPGRGSYNEQFF

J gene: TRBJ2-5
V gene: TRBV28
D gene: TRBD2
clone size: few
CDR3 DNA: TGTGCCAGCACCTTTGGGCGGGAGGAGACCCAGTACTTC
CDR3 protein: CASTFGREETQYF

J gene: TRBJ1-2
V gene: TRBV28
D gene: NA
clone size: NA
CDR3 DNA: TGTGCCAGCGATTACCCGGGACTCAATGGCTACACCTTC
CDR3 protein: CASDYPGLNGYTF

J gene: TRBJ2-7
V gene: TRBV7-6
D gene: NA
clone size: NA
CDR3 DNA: TGTGCCAGCAGCGGATACACGGGGTACGAGCAGTACTTC
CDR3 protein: CASSGYTGYEQYF

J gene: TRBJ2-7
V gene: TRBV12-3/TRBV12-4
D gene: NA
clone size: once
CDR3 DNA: TGTGCCAGCAGCATAGGACAGTCCTGGGAGCAGTACTTC
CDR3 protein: CASSIGQSWEQYF

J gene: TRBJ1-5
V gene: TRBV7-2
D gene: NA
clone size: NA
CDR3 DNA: TGTGCCAGCAGCTTAGCATCGGGGGGAAGCAATCAGCCCCAGCATTTT
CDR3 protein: CASSLASGGSNQPQHF

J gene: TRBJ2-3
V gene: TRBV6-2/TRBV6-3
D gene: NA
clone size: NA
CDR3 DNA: TGTGCCAGCAGATCCCCAGGCACAGATACGCAGTATTTT
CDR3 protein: CASRSPGTDTQYF

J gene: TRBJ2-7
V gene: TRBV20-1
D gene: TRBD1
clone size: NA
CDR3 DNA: TGCAGTGCTAGTTCGGGACAGGGGGCGTACGAGCAGTACTTC
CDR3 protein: CSASSGQGAYEQYF

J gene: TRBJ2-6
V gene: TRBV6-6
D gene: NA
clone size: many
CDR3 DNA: TGTGCCAGCAGCTCAGGAATCTCCGGGGCCAACGTCCTGACTTTC
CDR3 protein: CASSSGISGANVLTF

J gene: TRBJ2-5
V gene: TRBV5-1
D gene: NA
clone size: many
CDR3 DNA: TGCGCCAGCAGCTTTCGGACCCCTTCAGAGACCCAGTACTTC
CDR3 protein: CASSFRTPSETQYF

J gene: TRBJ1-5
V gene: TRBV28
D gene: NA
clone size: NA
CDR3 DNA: TGTGCCAGCAGTTTAGGAGCAGGGATTCATCAGCCCCAGCATTTT
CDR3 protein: CASSLGAGIHQPQHF

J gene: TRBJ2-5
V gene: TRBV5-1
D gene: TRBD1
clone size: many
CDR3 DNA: TGTGCCAGCAGCTTGACAGGGGGGAAGGAGACCCAGTACTTC
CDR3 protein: CASSLTGGKETQYF

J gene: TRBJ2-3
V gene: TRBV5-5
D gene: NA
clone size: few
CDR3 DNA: TGTGCCAGCAGCTTGGAAACCCAGAGATCGAATACGCAGTATTTT
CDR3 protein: CASSLETQRSNTQYF

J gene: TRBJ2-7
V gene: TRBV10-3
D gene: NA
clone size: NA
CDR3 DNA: TGTGCCATCAGCCCCCCCGGGAGATACGAGCAGTACTTC
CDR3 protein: CAISPPGRYEQYF

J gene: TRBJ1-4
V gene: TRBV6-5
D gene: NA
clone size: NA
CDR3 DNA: TGTGCCAGCAGTTACTCGAGCCTTGTGGGGGAAAAACTGTTTTTT
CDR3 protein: CASSYSSLVGEKLFF

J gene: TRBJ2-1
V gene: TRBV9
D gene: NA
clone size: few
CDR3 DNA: TGTGCCAGCAGCCATTCCTTGGGGGGAAGGAATGAGCAGTTCTTC
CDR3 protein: CASSHSLGGRNEQFF

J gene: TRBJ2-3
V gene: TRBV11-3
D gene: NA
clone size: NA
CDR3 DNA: TGTGCCAGCAGCCCTCATTACAGCACAGATACGCAGTATTTT
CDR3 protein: CASSPHYSTDTQYF

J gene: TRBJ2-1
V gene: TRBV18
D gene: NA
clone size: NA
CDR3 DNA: TGTGCCAGCTCACCGCGGAGTGGCTTCGGGCAGTTCTTC
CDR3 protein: CASSPRSGFGQFF

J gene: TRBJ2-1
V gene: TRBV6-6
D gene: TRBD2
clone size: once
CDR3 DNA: TGTGCCAGCAGTCCCTTCGGGGGGGCACTTTTCGGTGAGCAGTTCTTC
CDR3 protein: CASSPFGGALFGEQFF

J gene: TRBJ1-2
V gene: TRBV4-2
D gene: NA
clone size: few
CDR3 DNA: TGTGCCAGCAGCCAAGTTGAGAAGTATGGCTACACCTTC
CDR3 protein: CASSQVEKYGYTF

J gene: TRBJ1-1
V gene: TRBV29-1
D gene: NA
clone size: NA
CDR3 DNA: TGCAGCTCGCGACGGGTTTTGGACACTGAAGCTTTCTTT
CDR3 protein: CSSRRVLDTEAFF

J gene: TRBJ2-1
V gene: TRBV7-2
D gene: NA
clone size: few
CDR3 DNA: TGTGCCAGCAGCTTAAGGGGGCTGCGGGGGAATGAGCAGTTCTTC
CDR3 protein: CASSLRGLRGNEQFF

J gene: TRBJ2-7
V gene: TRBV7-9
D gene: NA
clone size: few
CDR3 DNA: TGTGCCAGCAGCTTAAAATGGTCTAAGGAAAAACACTACGAGCAGTACTTC
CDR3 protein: CASSLKWSKEKHYEQYF

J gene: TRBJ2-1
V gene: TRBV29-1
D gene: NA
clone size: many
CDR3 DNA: TGCAGCGTAACACCGGGTGGCTTGAGTGAGCAGTTCTTC
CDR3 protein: CSVTPGGLSEQFF

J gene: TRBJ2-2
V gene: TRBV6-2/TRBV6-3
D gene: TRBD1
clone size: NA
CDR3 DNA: TGTGCCAGCTCATCCCGCCGGACAGGGGACACCGGGGAGCTGTTTTTT
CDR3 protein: CASSSRRTGDTGELFF

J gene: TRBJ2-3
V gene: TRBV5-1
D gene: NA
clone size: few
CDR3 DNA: TGCGCCAGCAGTTTGTTTGGGGTCCGGGGACGCACAGATACGCAGTATTTT
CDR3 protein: CASSLFGVRGRTDTQYF

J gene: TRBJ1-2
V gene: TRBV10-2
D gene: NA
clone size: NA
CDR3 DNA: TGCGCCAGCAGTGAGGTTATGGGGTACTATGGCTACACCTTC
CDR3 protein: CASSEVMGYYGYTF

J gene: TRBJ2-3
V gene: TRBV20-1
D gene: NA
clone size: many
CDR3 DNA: TGCAGTGCTACTTTGACAGTAGCTGATACGCAGTATTTT
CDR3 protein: CSATLTVADTQYF

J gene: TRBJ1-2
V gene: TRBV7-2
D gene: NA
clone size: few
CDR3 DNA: TGTGCCAGCAGCCCGGACAGTACGAGTGGCTACACCTTC
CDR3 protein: CASSPDSTSGYTF

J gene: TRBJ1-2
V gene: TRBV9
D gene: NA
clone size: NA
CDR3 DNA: TGTGCCAGCAGCGTAGAGCCCACGGGCTACTATGGCTACACCTTC
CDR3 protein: CASSVEPTGYYGYTF

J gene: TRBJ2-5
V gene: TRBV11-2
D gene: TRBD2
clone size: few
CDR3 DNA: TGTGCCAGCAGCTTATACCCCCAGCGGGAGGGAGAGACCCAGTACTTC
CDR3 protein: CASSLYPQREGETQYF

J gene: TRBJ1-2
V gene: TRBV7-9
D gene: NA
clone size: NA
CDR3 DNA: TGTGCCAGCAGCTTAGGAGTGGGCGACAGGCCGGTATCCCCCTATGGCTACACCTTC
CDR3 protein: CASSLGVGDRPVSPYGYTF

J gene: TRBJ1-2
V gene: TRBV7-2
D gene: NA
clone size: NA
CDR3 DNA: TGTGCCAGCAGCTTAGTTCGTGGGCTTGATGAAGGCTATGGCTACACCTTC
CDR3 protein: CASSLVRGLDEGYGYTF

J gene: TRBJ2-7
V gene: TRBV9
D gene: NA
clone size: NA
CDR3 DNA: TGTGCCAGCATGCACAGGGTTGACTCCTACGAGCAGTACTTC
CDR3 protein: CASMHRVDSYEQYF

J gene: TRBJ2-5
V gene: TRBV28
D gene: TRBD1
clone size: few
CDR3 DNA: TGTGCCAGCAGTTTCACGTTGACAGGGGAAGGGGTCGGTGAGACCCAGTACTTC
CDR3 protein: CASSFTLTGEGVGETQYF

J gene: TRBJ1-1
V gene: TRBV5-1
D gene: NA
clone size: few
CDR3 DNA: TGCGCCAGCAGCTTGGGCGGGGGGCAGGGTGAAGCTTTCTTT
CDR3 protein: CASSLGGGQGEAFF

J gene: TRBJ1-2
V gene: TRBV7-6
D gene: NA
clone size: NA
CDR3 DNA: TGTGCCTGCAGCTTTCAATCCCGGGGCGGCTACACCTTC
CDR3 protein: CACSFQSRGGYTF

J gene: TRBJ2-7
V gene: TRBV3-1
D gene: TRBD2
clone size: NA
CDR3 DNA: TGTGCCAGCAGCCGCCGACCAACTAGCGGGGGTTCCTACGAGCAGTACTTC
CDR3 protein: CASSRRPTSGGSYEQYF

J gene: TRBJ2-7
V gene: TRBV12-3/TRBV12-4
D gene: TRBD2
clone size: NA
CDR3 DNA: TGTGCCAGCAGTGATCTAGCGGGGAGCTACGAGCAGTACTTC
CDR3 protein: CASSDLAGSYEQYF

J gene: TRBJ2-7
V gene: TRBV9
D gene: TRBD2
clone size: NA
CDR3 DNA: TGTGCCAGCAGCGTAGGACTAGCTACCTACGAGCAGTACTTC
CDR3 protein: CASSVGLATYEQYF